The 3 T cell receptor beta chains below come from one sample, sequenced in a study of blood T cell repertoires in COVID-19. The assay was immunoSEQ multiplex PCR, and TCRdb's table has in-frame clones only and misses some. The data hold around 200,000 clones, with about 85% observed a single time. Sequencing was done on a sample of PBMCs or T cells enriched from blood (not recorded which). The receptor set was obtained from a man between 40 and 49 years old who had recovered from COVID-19.

This clone has more than one count but fewer than ten. V usage is TRBV3-1 (or the pseudogene TRBV3-2) and J usage is TRBJ2-2; a weak D match, TRBD1 (7 bases). Trimming pared 0 bases from V and 3 bases from J, leaving 20 bases between. The germline gives CDR1 LGHDT, CDR2 YNNKEL (reference sequence). The CDR3 totals 19 residues. The CDR3 loop reads CASSQDRLALRGDTGELFF. The CDR3 DNA sequence: TGTGCCAGCAGCCAAGACAGGCTAGCCCTCAGGGGGGACACCGGGGAGCTGTTTTTT.

This chain links TRBV4-1 with TRBJ2-7; D is possibly TRBD2 (5 bases). The CDR3 totals 15 residues. The V end was cut by 1 base, the J end by 2 bases, with 12 bases between. The V gene's germline CDR1 is MGHRA and CDR2 YSYEKL. The CDR3 DNA reads TGCGCCAGCAGCCAAGGGACGGGAATGACCTACGAGCAGTACTTC. This translates into CASSQGTGMTYEQYF.

This clone appeared a few times. CDR3 bases: TGTGCCAGCATCGGGACTAGCAGCACAGATACGCAGTATTTT. Amino acid sequence: CASIGTSSTDTQYF. This rearrangement joins TRBV27 to TRBJ2-3; 9 bases are a match to TRBD2. V lost 7 bases and J lost 0; bases outside the gene matches: 2. CDR1 is MNHEY and CDR2 is SMNVEV in the germline V gene (reference sequence). The CDR3 runs 14 residues.